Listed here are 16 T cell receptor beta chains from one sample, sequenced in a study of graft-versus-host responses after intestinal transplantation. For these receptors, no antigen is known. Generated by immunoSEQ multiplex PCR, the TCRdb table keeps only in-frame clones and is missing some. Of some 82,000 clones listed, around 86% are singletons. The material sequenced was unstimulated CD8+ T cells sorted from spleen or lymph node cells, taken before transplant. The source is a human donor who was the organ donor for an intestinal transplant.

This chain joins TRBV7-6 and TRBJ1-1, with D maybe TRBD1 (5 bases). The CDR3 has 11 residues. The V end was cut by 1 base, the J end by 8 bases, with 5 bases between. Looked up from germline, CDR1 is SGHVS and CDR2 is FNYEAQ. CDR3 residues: CASSLGQEAFF. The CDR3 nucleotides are TGTGCCAGCAGCTTAGGACAGGAAGCTTTCTTT.

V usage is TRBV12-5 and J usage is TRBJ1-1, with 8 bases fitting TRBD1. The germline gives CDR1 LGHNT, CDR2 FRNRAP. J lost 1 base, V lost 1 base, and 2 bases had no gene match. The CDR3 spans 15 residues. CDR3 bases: TGTGCTAGTGGTTTGGGGGGACAGGCGAACACTGAAGCTTTCTTT. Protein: CASGLGGQANTEAFF.

The CDR3 spells CASSPAGWDEQFF. In DNA, the CDR3 is TGTGCCAGCAGCCCCGCGGGGTGGGATGAGCAGTTCTTC. V is TRBV11-2 and J is TRBJ2-1, with D perhaps TRBD2 (6 bases). The CDR3 totals 13 residues. Trimming stripped 5 bases from V and 8 bases from J, with 13 bases between. From germline, CDR1 is SGHAT and CDR2 FQNNGV.

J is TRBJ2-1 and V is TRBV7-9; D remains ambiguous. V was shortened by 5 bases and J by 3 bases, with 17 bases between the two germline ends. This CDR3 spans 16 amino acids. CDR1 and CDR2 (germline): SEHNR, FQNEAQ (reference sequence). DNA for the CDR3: TGTGCCAGCAGCCCCCCGGGTGTGGAAAACTACAATGAGCAGTTCTTC. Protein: CASSPPGVENYNEQFF.

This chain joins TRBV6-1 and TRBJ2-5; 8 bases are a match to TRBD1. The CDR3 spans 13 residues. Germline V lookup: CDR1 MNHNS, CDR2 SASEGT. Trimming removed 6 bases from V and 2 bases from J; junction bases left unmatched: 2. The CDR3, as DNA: TGTGCCAGCAGCCAGGGGGCTCAAGAGACCCAGTACTTC. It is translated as CASSQGAQETQYF.

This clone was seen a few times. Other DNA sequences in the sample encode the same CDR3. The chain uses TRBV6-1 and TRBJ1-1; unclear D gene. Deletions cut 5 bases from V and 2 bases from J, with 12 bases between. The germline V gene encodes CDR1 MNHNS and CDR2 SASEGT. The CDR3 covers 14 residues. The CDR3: CASSFLAANTEAFF. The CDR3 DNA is TGTGCCAGCAGTTTTCTGGCAGCAAACACTGAAGCTTTCTTT.

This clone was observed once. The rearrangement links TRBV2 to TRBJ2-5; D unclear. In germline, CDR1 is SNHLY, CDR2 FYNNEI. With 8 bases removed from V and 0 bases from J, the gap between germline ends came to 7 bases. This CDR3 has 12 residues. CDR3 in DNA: TGTGCCAGCCGATTGTACCAAGAGACCCAGTACTTC. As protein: CASRLYQETQYF.

DNA for the CDR3: TGTGCCAGCAGTTCCTTCAGGGGAAGCACTGAAGCTTTCTTT. It translates to CASSSFRGSTEAFF. The V and J genes are TRBV6-4 and TRBJ1-1, with D maybe TRBD1 (6 bases). The germline V gene encodes CDR1 MRHNA and CDR2 SNTAGT. V was trimmed by 5 bases and J by 4 bases, leaving 14 bases between them. The CDR3 is 14 residues long.

The CDR3 nucleotides are TGTGCCAGCAGCCAAGGGACCGGGACAGTCTCCTACGAGCAGTACTTC. Translated: CASSQGTGTVSYEQYF. The chain joins TRBV14 to TRBJ2-7, with 7 bases aligning to TRBD1. Germline V gene data show CDR1 as SGHDN and CDR2 as FVKESK. Trimming took 1 base from V and 0 from J; bases not matched to a gene: 6. The CDR3 covers 16 residues. Looking up the rest from reference TRBV14 and TRBJ2-7 gives the full variable domain: EAGVTQFPSHSVIEKGQTVTLRCDPISGHDNLYWYRRVMGKEIKFLLHFVKESKQDESGMPNNRFLAERTGGTYSTLKVQPAELEDSGVYFCASSQGTGTVSYEQYFGPGTRLTVT.

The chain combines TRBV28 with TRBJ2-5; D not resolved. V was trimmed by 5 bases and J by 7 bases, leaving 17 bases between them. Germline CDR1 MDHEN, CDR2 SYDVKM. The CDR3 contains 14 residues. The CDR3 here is CASSNIGPLGTQYF. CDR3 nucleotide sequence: TGTGCCAGCAGTAATATCGGTCCCCTGGGGACCCAGTACTTC.

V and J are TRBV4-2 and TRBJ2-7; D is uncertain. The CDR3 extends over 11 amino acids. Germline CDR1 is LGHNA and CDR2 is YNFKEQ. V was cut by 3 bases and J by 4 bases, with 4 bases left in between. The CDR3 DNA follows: TGTGCCAGCAGCCAGGCTTACGAGCAGTACTTC. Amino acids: CASSQAYEQYF.

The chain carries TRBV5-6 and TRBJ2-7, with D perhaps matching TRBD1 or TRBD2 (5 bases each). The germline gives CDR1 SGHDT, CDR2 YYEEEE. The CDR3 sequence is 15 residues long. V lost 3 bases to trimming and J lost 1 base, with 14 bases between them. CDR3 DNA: TGTGCCAGCAGCTGGAGGACAAGGGAATCCTACGAGCAGTACTTC. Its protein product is CASSWRTRESYEQYF.

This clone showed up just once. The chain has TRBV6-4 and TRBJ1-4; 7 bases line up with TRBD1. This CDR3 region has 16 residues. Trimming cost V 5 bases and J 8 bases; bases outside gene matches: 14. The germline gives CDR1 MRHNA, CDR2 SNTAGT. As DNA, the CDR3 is TGTGCCAGCAGTTTAACAGGGGATTTGAGCAAGGAAAAACTGTTTTTT. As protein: CASSLTGDLSKEKLFF.

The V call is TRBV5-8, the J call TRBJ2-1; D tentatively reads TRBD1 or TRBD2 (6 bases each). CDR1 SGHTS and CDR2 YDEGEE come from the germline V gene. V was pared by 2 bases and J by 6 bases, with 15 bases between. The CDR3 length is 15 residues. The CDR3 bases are TGTGCCAGCAGCTTTCGGGGGCTCCTTGGCAATGAGCAGTTCTTC. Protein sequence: CASSFRGLLGNEQFF. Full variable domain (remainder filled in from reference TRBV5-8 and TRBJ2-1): EAGVTQSPTHLIKTRGQQATLRCSPISGHTSVYWYQQALGLGLQFLLWYDEGEERNRGNFPPRFSGRQFPNYSSELNVNALELEDSALYLCASSFRGLLGNEQFFGPGTRLTVL.

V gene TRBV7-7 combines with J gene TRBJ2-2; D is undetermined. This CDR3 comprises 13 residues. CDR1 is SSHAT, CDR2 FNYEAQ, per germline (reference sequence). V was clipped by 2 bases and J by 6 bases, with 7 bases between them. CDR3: CASSLTVAGELFF. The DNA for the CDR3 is TGTGCCAGCAGCTTAACTGTCGCCGGGGAGCTGTTTTTT.

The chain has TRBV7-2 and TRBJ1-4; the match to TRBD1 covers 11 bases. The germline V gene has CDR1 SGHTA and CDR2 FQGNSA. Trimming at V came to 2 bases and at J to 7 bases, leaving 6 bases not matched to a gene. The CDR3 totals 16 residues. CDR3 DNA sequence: TGTGCCAGCAGCTTACCGGGGACAGGGGGTAGTGAAAAACTGTTTTTT. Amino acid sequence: CASSLPGTGGSEKLFF.